This T cell receptor (beta chain) is drawn from a study of early T cells in non-severe SARS-CoV-2 infection. The length of the CDR3 is 13 residues. Germline lookup yields CDR1 MGHRA and CDR2 YSYEKL. V was clipped by 5 bases and J by 2 bases, with 9 bases between them. This clonotype was seen many times. The library protocol tagged individual cDNA molecules with unique molecular identifiers. One entry per CDR3 protein results from TCRdb running MiXCR on the 5' RACE reads. The sample contains about 48,000 distinct CDR3 sequences, 8.5% to 10% of which appear only once. The chain links TRBV4-1 to TRBJ1-1; D uncertain. What was sequenced was whole blood. This TCR derives from an adult who was a healthcare worker with PCR-confirmed SARS-CoV-2 infection or an uninfected control (not recorded which). CDR3 residues: CASSSEGNTEAFF. DNA of the CDR3: TGCGCCAGCAGCTCCGAGGGCAACACTGAAGCTTTCTTT.